This TCR beta chain was recovered during a study of blood T cell repertoires in COVID-19. Overall study: T cells, B-cell-depleted T cells, or PBMCs supplied cDNA or gDNA.

Study processing details: Estimation of nucleated cell counts was performed using reference gene primer amplification. The data were produced by immunoSEQ multiplex PCR, yet TCRdb's version contains in-frame clones alone and is incomplete. That table supplies the V and J calls and clone size; D and trimming were determined from the DNA. The data contain a few hundred thousand clones, 88% of them singletons. The clonotype comes from a man aged 18 to 30 with active or convalescent COVID-19. The sequencing sample was made of peripheral blood.

The CDR3 DNA is TGTGCCAGCAACTCTGGGGGGTCAAAGGGGATGTTGGAGCAGTACTTC. It translates to CASNSGGSKGMLEQYF. This chain connects TRBV7-2 to TRBJ2-7; possibly TRBD2 for D (6 bases). This CDR3 has 16 amino acids. Germline V gives CDR1 SGHTA, CDR2 FQGNSA. The V end was cut by 7 bases, the J end by 7 bases, with 26 bases between. Full variable domain (rest looked up from reference TRBV7-2 and TRBJ2-7): GAGVSQSPSNKVTEKGKDVELRCDPISGHTALYWYRQSLGQGLEFLIYFQGNSAPDKSGLPSDRFSAERTGGSVSTLTIQRTQQEDSAVYLCASNSGGSKGMLEQYFGPGTRLTVT.